What follows are 27 T cell receptor beta chains derived from one specimen sequenced in a study of somatic mutations in cytotoxic T cells in rheumatoid arthritis. The assay was immunoSEQ multiplex PCR, and TCRdb's table has in-frame clones only and misses some. Among several thousand clones listed, 80% were seen once. Sequencing was performed on CD8+ T cells sorted from blood. These receptor sequences come from an adult with rheumatoid arthritis.

The gene calls are TRBV2 and TRBJ1-2, with a possible D match to TRBD1 (5 bases). The V gene's germline CDR1 is SNHLY and CDR2 FYNNEI. The CDR3 runs to 14 residues. Trimming shortened V by 7 bases and J by 3 bases, and 15 bases separated the two germline ends. The CDR3 loop is CASKGSDSYYGYTF. For the CDR3, the DNA is TGTGCCAGCAAAGGGTCAGACAGCTACTATGGCTACACCTTC.

This rearrangement joins TRBV9 to TRBJ2-7; D is perhaps TRBD2 (5 bases). V was cut by 0 bases and J by 7 bases, with 14 bases left in between. The germline CDR1 and CDR2 sequences are SGDLS and YYNGEE. This CDR3 spans 14 amino acids. CDR3 sequence (DNA): TGTGCCAGCAGCGTAGACGACTCTCCGGGGGAGCAGTACTTC. Translating gives CASSVDDSPGEQYF.

For this clone: Sequence at one end of the junction differs from germline and may be a read error. V is TRBV10-3 and J is TRBJ2-6, with D possibly matching TRBD2 (5 bases). The germline CDR1 and CDR2 sequences are ENHRY and SYGVKD. CDR3 size: 15 residues. CDR3 in amino acids: CAIRESGFGANVLTF. CDR3 sequence (DNA): TGTGCCATCAGAGAGTCGGGGTTTGGGGCCAACGTCCTGACTTTC.

This clone has only a few counts. The rearrangement links TRBV5-8 to TRBJ2-7; no clear D. This CDR3 is 11 amino acids long. Trimming pared 5 bases from V and 0 bases from J, leaving 3 bases between. Germline CDR1 is SGHTS and CDR2 is YDEGEE. CDR3 region: CASRSSYEQYV. The CDR3 nucleotides are TGTGCCAGCAGAAGCTCCTACGAGCAGTACGTC.

The gene calls are TRBV6-1 and TRBJ1-6, with D unclear. The CDR3 sequence is 11 residues long. Germline assignment: CDR1 MNHNS and CDR2 SASEGT. CDR3 loop: CASQANSPLHF. The CDR3 nucleotides are TGTGCGTCGCAGGCTAATTCACCCCTCCACTTT.

The V gene is TRBV21-1, the J gene TRBJ2-5. TRBV21-1 is designated a pseudogene. The CDR3 has 15 residues. The chain's CDR3 is CASSRDPPVSETQYF. CDR3 nucleotide sequence: TGTGCCAGCAGCAGGGACCCCCCCGTCTCGGAGACCCAGTACTTC.

With respect to this clone: This sequence may be a read error, since a much larger clone differs from it by one base. The chain recombines TRBV19 with TRBJ2-6, with unresolved D. The germline V gene has CDR1 LNHDA and CDR2 SQIVND (reference sequence). Trimming took 7 bases from V and 6 from J, leaving 13 bases between them. This CDR3 spans 14 amino acids. CDR3 loop: CASKVGWEANVLTF. The DNA of the CDR3 is TGTGCCAGTAAGGTTGGGTGGGAGGCCAACGTCCTGACTTTC. The variable domain in full, with the rest retrieved from reference TRBV19 and TRBJ2-6, is DGGITQSPKYLFRKEGQNVTLSCEQNLNHDAMYWYRQDPGQGLRLIYYSQIVNDFQKGDIAEGYSVSREKKESFPLTVTSAQKNPTAFYLCASKVGWEANVLTFGAGSRLTVL.

The rearrangement links TRBV6-4 to TRBJ1-5; no reliable D call. This CDR3 comprises 13 residues. Looked up from germline, CDR1 is MRHNA and CDR2 is SNTAGT. The V gene lost 2 bases and the J gene lost 2 bases, with 4 bases spanning the gap. The CDR3 DNA is TGTGCCAGCAGTGACAGGGGCAATCAGCCCCAGCATTTT. Translation gives CASSDRGNQPQHF.

The chain carries TRBV9 and TRBJ2-2, with unresolved D. The germline CDR1 and CDR2 sequences are SGDLS and YYNGEE. The CDR3 spans 15 residues. V was shortened by 0 bases and J by 3 bases, with 9 bases between the two germline ends. The CDR3 DNA reads TGTGCCAGCAGCGTAGCGTCTCGGTACACCGGGGAGCTGTTTTTT. Residues: CASSVASRYTGELFF.

This clone was detected only a few times. The chain recombines TRBV19 with TRBJ1-1; D unclear. V lost 6 bases to trimming and J lost 1 base, with 24 bases between them. CDR3 length: 18 amino acids. From germline, CDR1 is LNHDA and CDR2 SQIVND (reference sequence). CDR3 residues: CASRDILRLRRKNTEAFF. The CDR3 DNA reads TGTGCCAGTAGAGATATTCTCCGTCTCAGGCGGAAGAACACTGAAGCTTTCTTT.

This clone has only a few counts. V gene TRBV13 combines with J gene TRBJ1-2, with unresolved D. The CDR3 consists of 14 residues. Trimming took off 0 bases at V and 5 bases at J, with 10 bases between the two ends. Germline-derived CDR1 and CDR2 are PRHDT and FYEKMQ (reference sequence). The CDR3 bases are TGTGCCAGCAGCTTAGGCCCGAATGTTTATGGCTACACCTTC. It codes for CASSLGPNVYGYTF.

The rearrangement links TRBV13 to TRBJ1-2; 9 nucleotides align to TRBD1. Trimming cost V 6 bases and J 6 bases; bases outside gene matches: 2. Per the germline V gene, CDR1 is PRHDT and CDR2 is FYEKMQ (reference sequence). This CDR3 spans 12 amino acids. The CDR3 protein is CASRGDRDGYTF. CDR3 nucleotides: TGTGCCAGCAGAGGGGACAGGGATGGCTACACCTTC.

J is TRBJ2-7 and V is TRBV15; 11 bases line up with TRBD2. The V segment lost 5 bases and the J segment 2 bases; nucleotides outside the gene matches: 8. Germline V CDR1 and CDR2: LNHNV, YYDKDF (reference sequence). The CDR3 loop spans 16 amino acids. In DNA, the CDR3 is TGTGCCACCAGCGGTCGAACTAGCGGGGGAACCTACGAGCAGTACTTC. Protein product: CATSGRTSGGTYEQYF.

This rearrangement joins TRBV27 to TRBJ1-2; D is perhaps TRBD1 (5 bases). Germline loops: CDR1 MNHEY, CDR2 SMNVEV (reference sequence). Trimming took off 7 bases at V and 4 bases at J, with 19 bases between the two ends. The CDR3 extends over 15 amino acids. The chain's CDR3 is CASTQTQGLSYGYTF. The DNA for the CDR3 is TGTGCCAGCACCCAGACCCAGGGACTTTCCTATGGCTACACCTTC.

This clone has more than one count but fewer than ten. The chain has TRBV7-8 and TRBJ1-1; 8 nucleotides line up with TRBD1. The ends lost 4 bases at V and 2 bases at J; junction bases unmatched: 0. CDR1 SGHVS and CDR2 FQNEAQ come from the germline V gene. The CDR3 totals 13 residues. The CDR3 nucleotides are TGTGCCAGCAGCTCAGGGGGCAACACTGAAGCTTTCTTT. Residues: CASSSGGNTEAFF.

CDR3 bases: TGTGCCAGCATGAACGTATACAATGAGCAGTTCTTC. Amino acids: CASMNVYNEQFF. The chain carries TRBV6-6 and TRBJ2-1, with unresolved D. The CDR3 spans 12 residues. V was cut by 7 bases and J by 4 bases, with 8 bases left in between. Germline-derived CDR1 and CDR2 are MNHNY and SVGAGI (reference sequence).

This clone was seen only a few times. The gene calls are TRBV6-6 and TRBJ2-4; D is uncertain. The CDR3 is made up of 13 amino acids. Germline lookup yields CDR1 MNHNY and CDR2 SVGAGI (reference sequence). Trimming removed 2 bases from V and 4 bases from J, with 6 bases in between. The CDR3 reads CASSYERKNIQYF. In nucleotides, the CDR3 is TGTGCCAGCAGTTACGAGAGGAAAAACATTCAGTACTTC.

The table lists this clone with a few counts. V gene TRBV6-5 combines with J gene TRBJ1-5; tentatively, D is TRBD1 (6 bases). CDR3 length: 13 residues. Germline assignment: CDR1 MNHEY and CDR2 SVGAGI. The V and J ends lost 7 bases and 7 bases respectively, with 14 bases between them. The CDR3 nucleotides read TGTGCCAGCACCACACAGGGAGGGCAGCCCCAGCATTTT. It codes for CASTTQGGQPQHF.

V usage is TRBV4-3 and J usage is TRBJ2-5, with D perhaps matching TRBD1 (5 bases). CDR3 length: 14 amino acids. The germline gives CDR1 LGHNA, CDR2 YSLEER. With 1 base removed from V and 1 base from J, the gap between germline ends came to 7 bases. The CDR3 DNA reads as TGCGCCAGCAGCCAAGGACAGACCCAAGAGACCCAGTACTTC. Protein product: CASSQGQTQETQYF.

The genes are TRBV29-1 and TRBJ1-2; perhaps TRBD1 as D (6 bases). V was shortened by 3 bases and J by 4 bases, with 12 bases between the two germline ends. Germline V CDR1 and CDR2: SQVTM, ANQGSEA. The CDR3 spans 13 residues. The CDR3 coding sequence is TGCAGCGTTGAGTCGGGGGCAAGCTATGGCTACACCTTC. It yields the protein CSVESGASYGYTF.

The CDR3 spells CASSHDSLAIVSGINNQPQHF. In DNA, the CDR3 is TGTGCCAGCAGTCACGACAGCTTGGCTATAGTGAGCGGTATCAACAATCAGCCCCAGCATTTT. This chain joins TRBV28 and TRBJ1-5; D possibly corresponds to TRBD1 (5 bases). Per the germline V gene, CDR1 is MDHEN and CDR2 is SYDVKM. V was shortened by 5 bases and J by 3 bases, with 32 bases between the two germline ends. The CDR3 consists of 21 residues.

CDR3 nucleotide sequence: TGTGCCAGCTCACCACCACAGGGGGCTTGGGTTAGGCAGTTCTTC. Translation: CASSPPQGAWVRQFF. The rearrangement joins TRBV18 to TRBJ2-1; 9 nucleotides align to TRBD1. The CDR3 has 15 residues. The germline V gene has CDR1 KGHSH and CDR2 LQKENI. Trimming at V came to 0 bases and at J to 12 bases, leaving 9 bases not matched to a gene.

CDR3 DNA sequence: TGCGCCAGCAGCCAAGGGATGGCTGGGGCCAACGTCCTGACTTTC. Translation: CASSQGMAGANVLTF. The rearrangement links TRBV4-1 to TRBJ2-6; D gene ambiguous. V was pared by 1 base and J by 2 bases, with 6 bases between. The length of the CDR3 is 15 residues. Germline V gives CDR1 MGHRA, CDR2 YSYEKL.

This rearrangement joins TRBV18 to TRBJ2-6; 10 nucleotides line up with TRBD2. The CDR3 spans 18 residues. CDR1 is KGHSH, CDR2 LQKENI, per germline. The ends lost 3 bases at V and 2 bases at J; junction bases unmatched: 7. The CDR3 DNA follows: TGTGCCAGCTCACCCACTAGCGGGGAAGGACCTGGGGCCAACGTCCTGACTTTC. Amino acid sequence: CASSPTSGEGPGANVLTF.

This chain connects TRBV5-5 to TRBJ1-5; D remains ambiguous. This CDR3 contains 14 residues. Trimming left V 0 bases short and J 7 bases short, with 11 bases between. Germline values: CDR1 SGHKS, CDR2 YYEKEE (reference sequence). CDR3 nucleotides: TGTGCCAGCAGCTTGGAGGGTGGAGGCCAGCCCCAGCATTTT. The encoded protein is CASSLEGGGQPQHF. Supplemented by reference TRBV5-5 and TRBJ1-5, the full variable domain reads DAGVTQSPTHLIKTRGQQVTLRCSPISGHKSVSWYQQVLGQGPQFIFQYYEKEERGRGNFPDRFSARQFPNYSSELNVNALLLGDSALYLCASSLEGGGQPQHFGDGTRLSIL.

The V call is TRBV7-2, the J call TRBJ1-2; 7 bases agree with TRBD1. V lost 3 bases and J lost 8; bases outside the gene matches: 6. The length of the CDR3 is 13 residues. The germline gives CDR1 SGHTA, CDR2 FQGNSA. CDR3 sequence (DNA): TGTGCCAGCAGCTTCGACAGGGACGGCGGCTACACCTTC. Protein product: CASSFDRDGGYTF.

This chain joins TRBV28 and TRBJ1-5, with D unresolved. The length of the CDR3 is 14 residues. In germline, CDR1 is MDHEN, CDR2 SYDVKM. Trimming took off 7 bases at V and 0 bases at J, with 10 bases between the two ends. The CDR3 reads CASNGENSNQPQHF. In DNA, the CDR3 is TGTGCCAGCAATGGGGAAAATAGCAATCAGCCCCAGCATTTT. The variable domain in full, with the rest retrieved from reference TRBV28 and TRBJ1-5, is DVKVTQSSRYLVKRTGEKVFLECVQDMDHENMFWYRQDPGLGLRLIYFSYDVKMKEKGDIPEGYSVSREKKERFSLILESASTNQTSMYLCASNGENSNQPQHFGDGTRLSIL.